This entry concerns a single T cell receptor (beta chain). Its antigen is unknown. The data derive from a study of identical twins. There are 13 residues in the CDR3. The V end was cut by 2 bases, the J end by 1 base, with 5 bases between. Germline V gene lookup returns CDR1 MNHEY and CDR2 SVGAGI. Whole-study findings and limits: Less excess twin sharing appeared in beta out-of-frame sequences. The study found that models underestimated out-of-frame TCR alpha sharing in monozygotic twins. Clonotypes of the beta chain that were abundant in cord blood carried fewer insertions (memory repertoires showed none).

Carrying unique molecular identifiers, the cDNA also gained a universal primer site through template switching. TCRdb passed the 5' RACE reads through MiXCR, listing each CDR3 protein once. The sample has more than 200,000 distinct CDR3 sequences; 9.4% are singletons. This chain links TRBV6-5 with TRBJ1-1; D is uncertain. The sequencing sample was made of memory (CD45RO+) T cells sorted from blood. The sequence came from a woman between 18 and 30 years old in good health. This CDR3 is CASSYRRNTEAFF. CDR3 sequence (DNA): TGTGCCAGCAGTTACCGCAGGAACACTGAAGCTTTCTTT.